Listed below are T cell receptor beta chains from one sample, sequenced in a study of blood T cell repertoires in COVID-19. Assay: immunoSEQ multiplex PCR; the TCRdb copy retains only in-frame clones and omits some. The sample holds around 450,000 clones; about 85% are singletons and the top ten take roughly 0.7%. Sequenced sample: PBMCs or T cells enriched from blood (not recorded which). The receptors stem from a woman under 30 who had recovered from COVID-19. The CDR3 runs from the conserved cysteine through the conserved F or W. The D gene is left open where the match is weak. Only some rows state a clone size, as once, few, many or a class for expanded clones.

j_call: TRBJ1-2
clone_size: .
d_call: .
v_call: TRBV4-2
cdr3_nt: TGTGCCAGCAGCCCGCCCGGGCAGGCGGGCTATGGCTACACCTTC
cdr3_aa: CASSPPGQAGYGYTF

j_call: TRBJ2-7
clone_size: .
d_call: TRBD1
v_call: TRBV6-5
cdr3_nt: TGTGCCAGCAGTTCTCCTGGACAGGGCAACGAGCAGTACTTC
cdr3_aa: CASSSPGQGNEQYF

j_call: TRBJ1-2
clone_size: .
d_call: .
v_call: TRBV5-6
cdr3_nt: TGTGCCAGCAGCGTTGCAGGGCGAAAAAACTATGGCTACACCTTC
cdr3_aa: CASSVAGRKNYGYTF

j_call: TRBJ1-5
clone_size: .
d_call: .
v_call: TRBV1
cdr3_nt: TGCACCAGCAGCCAAAGGGGGCCCCAGCATTTT
cdr3_aa: CTSSQRGPQHF

j_call: TRBJ1-3
clone_size: .
d_call: .
v_call: TRBV6-5
cdr3_nt: TGTGCCAGCAGTTACGAGTTAAGCTCTGGAAACACCATATATTTT
cdr3_aa: CASSYELSSGNTIYF

j_call: TRBJ2-7
clone_size: .
d_call: .
v_call: TRBV15
cdr3_nt: TGTGCCACCAGCAGAGATGGACACCTCTACGAGCAGTACTTC
cdr3_aa: CATSRDGHLYEQYF

j_call: TRBJ2-5
clone_size: .
d_call: TRBD1
v_call: TRBV6-1
cdr3_nt: TGTGCCAGCAGTGAAAAGGGGGCGGGAGAGACCCAGTACTTC
cdr3_aa: CASSEKGAGETQYF

j_call: TRBJ2-1
clone_size: .
d_call: TRBD2
v_call: TRBV9
cdr3_nt: TGTGCCAGCAGCGTAAGTAGCGGGGTAGAAAATGAGCAGTTCTTC
cdr3_aa: CASSVSSGVENEQFF

j_call: TRBJ1-2
clone_size: .
d_call: TRBD1
v_call: TRBV30
cdr3_nt: TGTGCCTGGGACTCAGAGGGGGCACCGGGGGCCTTC
cdr3_aa: CAWDSEGAPGAF

j_call: TRBJ1-5
clone_size: .
d_call: TRBD1
v_call: TRBV30
cdr3_nt: TGTGCCTGGGGGACAGGCAATCAGCCCCAGCATTTT
cdr3_aa: CAWGTGNQPQHF

j_call: TRBJ1-2
clone_size: .
d_call: .
v_call: TRBV7-2
cdr3_nt: TGTGCCAGCAGCTTCGGTGTGAACTATGGCTACACCTTC
cdr3_aa: CASSFGVNYGYTF

j_call: TRBJ1-2
clone_size: .
d_call: .
v_call: TRBV18
cdr3_nt: TGTGCCAGCTCACCGGCAGACTATGGCTACACCTTC
cdr3_aa: CASSPADYGYTF

j_call: TRBJ1-1
clone_size: .
d_call: .
v_call: TRBV6-5
cdr3_nt: TGTGCCAGCAATCGGGGGTTGAACACTGAAGCTTTCTTT
cdr3_aa: CASNRGLNTEAFF

j_call: TRBJ2-3
clone_size: few
d_call: TRBD1
v_call: TRBV9
cdr3_nt: TGTGCCAGCAGCGTAGCGTCCGGGACAGGGCCAGATACGCAGTATTTT
cdr3_aa: CASSVASGTGPDTQYF

j_call: TRBJ2-3
clone_size: .
d_call: .
v_call: TRBV5-1
cdr3_nt: TGCGCCAGCGCCCCGCGGGGTACTAGCACAGATACGCAGTATTTT
cdr3_aa: CASAPRGTSTDTQYF

j_call: TRBJ1-2
clone_size: .
d_call: .
v_call: TRBV5-6
cdr3_nt: TGTGCCAGCAGCCCCAGGGAACCGAGTGAGGGCTACACCTTC
cdr3_aa: CASSPREPSEGYTF

j_call: TRBJ2-4
clone_size: .
d_call: TRBD1
v_call: TRBV6-5
cdr3_nt: TGTGCCAGCTCAGCCCAGGGGGAATATTTCATTCAGTACTTC
cdr3_aa: CASSAQGEYFIQYF

j_call: TRBJ2-3
clone_size: few
d_call: TRBD2
v_call: TRBV7-2
cdr3_nt: TGTGCCAGCAGAGGCCGCGGGGGAGAAGGGGGCACAGATACGCAGTATTTT
cdr3_aa: CASRGRGGEGGTDTQYF

j_call: TRBJ1-5
clone_size: .
d_call: TRBD1
v_call: TRBV19
cdr3_nt: TGTGCCAGATCGGAACAGGGGGCAATCGGCAATCAGCCCCAGCATTTT
cdr3_aa: CARSEQGAIGNQPQHF

j_call: TRBJ2-3
clone_size: .
d_call: .
v_call: TRBV11-2
cdr3_nt: TGTGCCAGCAGCTTAGATTTAACAACAGATACGCAGTATTTT
cdr3_aa: CASSLDLTTDTQYF

j_call: TRBJ2-5
clone_size: .
d_call: .
v_call: TRBV3-1/TRBV3-2
cdr3_nt: TGTGCCAGCAGCTCCTTGGACAGTAAAGAGACCCAGTACTTC
cdr3_aa: CASSSLDSKETQYF

j_call: TRBJ1-1
clone_size: .
d_call: TRBD1
v_call: TRBV12-3/TRBV12-4
cdr3_nt: TGTGCCAGCCGACAGGGGGCTTGGACTGAAGCTTTCTTT
cdr3_aa: CASRQGAWTEAFF